This T cell receptor beta chain was recorded in a study of shared clonotypes between healthy human individuals. Assay used: immunoSEQ multiplex PCR; TCRdb lists only in-frame clones, some missing. The sample lists under 300,000 clones, about 65% occurring once. V lost 7 bases and J lost 0, with 12 bases in between. The V gene's germline CDR1 is SQVTM and CDR2 ANQGSEA. This CDR3 has 13 amino acids. This rearrangement joins TRBV29-1 to TRBJ1-1; tentatively, D is TRBD1 (6 bases). Sequenced sample: memory CD4+ T cells sorted from blood. Subset: CD45RA-negative fraction. The sequence was collected from a man younger than 40 in good health. DNA of the CDR3: TGCAGCGGACAACAGGGTATGAACACTGAAGCTTTCTTT. Its translation: CSGQQGMNTEAFF.